This TCR beta chain was sequenced in a study of T cells in Graves' hyperthyroidism and ophthalmopathy (dated by TCRdb to between 2018 and 2021). The study in broad terms: Peripheral blood was sampled at the time of initial diagnosis, prior to any treatment. A discovery cohort of about 95 patients, approximately 45 with Graves' ophthalmopathy and 55 to 60 with stable Graves' hyperthyroidism, was used to find distinguishing TCR V-J signatures. Prospective prediction of ophthalmopathy was tested in an independent validation cohort consisting of some 18 hyperthyroidism patients and approximately 16 patients who later progressed to ophthalmopathy. For training and testing, the 100 patients in the discovery cohort were randomly divided in a 7:3 ratio. The study also compared thyroid tissue and blood T-cell repertoires from about six Graves' hyperthyroidism patients. Once sampling was done, hyperthyroidism patients were given methimazole at a starting dose of 30 mg daily, whereas ophthalmopathy patients were given high-dose intravenous methylprednisolone. TCR Vbeta CDR3 sequencing of some 140 peripheral blood samples (under 45 ophthalmopathy, roughly 72 hyperthyroidism and around 17 progressor patients) is reported in the paper.

The CDR3 measures 14 amino acids from cysteine to phenylalanine. The read is trimmed to its CDR3 DNA, 42 bases read in frame from base 1. CDR1 and CDR2 are drawn from the germline V gene: SGHRS, YFSETQ. The junction carries 14 bases between V and J, which are trimmed by 3 bases and 7 bases respectively. Hyperthyroidism patients were newly diagnosed, with disease duration under 2 months, and aged 18 to 65 years. The study excluded patients with uncontrolled infections, other autoimmune diseases, pregnancy or lactation. Diagnoses were established on the basis of clinical symptoms, serum thyroxine and TRAb, thyroid ultrasound, and orbital computed tomography. For progressor patients, blood was drawn at the first diagnosis of hyperthyroidism, before any ophthalmopathy symptoms had appeared. PBMCs were separated from roughly 9.3 ml of fresh peripheral blood using Ficoll-Paque density gradient centrifugation. Progressor patients were initially diagnosed with Graves' hyperthyroidism and developed ophthalmopathy during follow-up. Total RNA was extracted with Trizol reagent, and quality was checked on an Agilent 2100 Bioanalyzer.

This clonotype is a singleton in its sample. Its specific antigen is unknown. A read error is possible here, since a much larger clone lies one base away. The TCR beta CDR3 regions were amplified from the RNA transcripts. For the first round of RT-PCR on the TCR CDR3, the HTBI primer set was used together with the Qiagen OneStep RT-PCR kit. Libraries were constructed in a second round of multiplex PCR, after which size selection and purification were carried out. The libraries were sequenced on an Illumina HiSeq2000 using paired-end 100 bp reads. The authors' analysis ran thus. Raw data were processed with SOAPnuke, discarding reads with adapters, uncalled bases, mean Phred below 15, or no exact constant-primer or identifier match. High-quality paired reads were merged using COPE v1.2.5, and each unique nucleotide sequence was defined as a clonotype. MiTCR v1.1 was used to align clonotypes to the IMGT TRBV, TRBD and TRBJ reference segments. The analysis included only V-J combinations with a frequency above 0.0001, which together covered roughly 99% of the repertoires. A TCS score was defined as the ratio of F50 (clonal expansion) to E x V (chaos), with BLOSUM62-based TCRdist applied between CDR3 peptides within each V-J. Welch's t-statistics and random forest reduced around 550 V-J features to 13, which were used in a naive Bayes classifier (R e1071). TCRdb applied fastp at Q25 and MiXCR to the public reads, then kept only in-frame beta chains. Entries are consolidated by CDR3 protein sequence, retaining the most common genes and DNA. What appears here as the V and J calls and clone size reflects TCRdb's work, not the paper's. Across this sample there are about 770,000 distinct CDR3 sequences, with roughly 20% seen only once. 15% to 20% of the sample is in the top ten clones.

Beyond this particular receptor, the publication reports: In validation, the model predicted progression to ophthalmopathy with 65% to 71% sensitivity and approximately 74% specificity, a median of about 6 months before onset. No statistical method was used to fix the sample size in advance, and group allocation was not hidden from the investigators. Ophthalmopathy was separated from stable hyperthyroidism by a 13 V-J signature model, with 87.88% sensitivity and 81% to 82% specificity obtained in cross-validation and 80%/75% obtained in testing. Most expanded thyroid clonotypes (frequency above 0.001) were also detected in blood, suggesting blood repertoires may reflect thyroid immune responses.

The V and J genes are TRBV5-1 and TRBJ2-1, with the D gene possibly TRBD1 or TRBD2, each one fitting 5 bases. Sequencing was done on a sample of blood. This clonotype was sampled from a woman aged 45-60 years with Graves' hyperthyroidism that later progressed to Graves' ophthalmopathy. The DNA is TGCGCCAGCAGCTCCTCAGGGAGTAGTAATGAGCAGTTCTTC. This yields the protein CASSSSGSSNEQFF.